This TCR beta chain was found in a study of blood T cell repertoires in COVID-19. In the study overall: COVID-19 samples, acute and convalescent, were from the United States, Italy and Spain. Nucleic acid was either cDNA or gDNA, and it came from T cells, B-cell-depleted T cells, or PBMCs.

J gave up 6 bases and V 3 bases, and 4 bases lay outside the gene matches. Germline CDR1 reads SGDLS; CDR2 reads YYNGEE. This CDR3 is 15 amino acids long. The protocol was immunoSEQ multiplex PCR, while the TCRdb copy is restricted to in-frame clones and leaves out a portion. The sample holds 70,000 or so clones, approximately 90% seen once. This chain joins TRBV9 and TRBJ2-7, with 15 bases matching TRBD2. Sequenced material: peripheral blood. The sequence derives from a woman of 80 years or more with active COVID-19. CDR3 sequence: CASSAGTSGRLEQYF. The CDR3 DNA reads TGTGCCAGCAGCGCCGGGACTAGCGGGAGGCTCGAGCAGTACTTC. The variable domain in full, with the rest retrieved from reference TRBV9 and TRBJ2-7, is DSGVTQTPKHLITATGQRVTLRCSPRSGDLSVYWYQQSLDQGLQFLIQYYNGEERAKGNILERFSAQQFPDLHSELNLSSLELGDSALYFCASSAGTSGRLEQYFGPGTRLTVT.